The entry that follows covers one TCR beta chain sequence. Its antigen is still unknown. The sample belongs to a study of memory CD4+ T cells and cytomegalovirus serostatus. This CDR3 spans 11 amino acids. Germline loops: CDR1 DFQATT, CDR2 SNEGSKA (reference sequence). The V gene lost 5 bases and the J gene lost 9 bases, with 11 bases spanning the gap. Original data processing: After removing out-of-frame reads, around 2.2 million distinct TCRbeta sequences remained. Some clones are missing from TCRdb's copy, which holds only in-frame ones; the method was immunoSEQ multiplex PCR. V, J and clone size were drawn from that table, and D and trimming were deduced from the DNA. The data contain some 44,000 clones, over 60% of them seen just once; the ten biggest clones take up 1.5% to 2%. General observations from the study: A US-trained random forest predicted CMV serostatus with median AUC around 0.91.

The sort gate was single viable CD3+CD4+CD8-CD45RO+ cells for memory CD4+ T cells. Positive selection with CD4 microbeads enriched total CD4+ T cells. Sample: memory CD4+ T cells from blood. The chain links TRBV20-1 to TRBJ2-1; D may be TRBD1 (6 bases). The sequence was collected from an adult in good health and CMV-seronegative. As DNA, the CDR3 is TGCAGTGCTCAAACAGGGTTTGAGCAGTTCTTC. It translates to CSAQTGFEQFF.